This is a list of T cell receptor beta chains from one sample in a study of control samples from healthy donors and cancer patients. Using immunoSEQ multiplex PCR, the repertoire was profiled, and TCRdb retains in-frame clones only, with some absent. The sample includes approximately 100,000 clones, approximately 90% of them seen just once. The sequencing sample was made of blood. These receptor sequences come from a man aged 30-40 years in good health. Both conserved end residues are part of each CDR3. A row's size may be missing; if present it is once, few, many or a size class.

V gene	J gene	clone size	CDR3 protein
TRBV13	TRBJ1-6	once	CASSSGQGHNSPLHF
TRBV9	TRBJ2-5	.	CASSGKGRGGGETQYF
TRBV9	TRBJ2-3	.	CASSRDRSTDTQYF
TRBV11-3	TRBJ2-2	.	CASAGTGELFF
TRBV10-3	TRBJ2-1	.	CAISVSNEQFF
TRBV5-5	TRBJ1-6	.	CASSLYYTGYPSYNSPLHF
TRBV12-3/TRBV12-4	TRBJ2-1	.	CASTPGGEQFF
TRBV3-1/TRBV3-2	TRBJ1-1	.	CASSLKTGFWTEAFF
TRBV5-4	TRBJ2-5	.	CASSPGQGDVETQYF
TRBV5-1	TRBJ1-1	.	CASSLQGGARTEAFF
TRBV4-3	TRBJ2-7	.	CASSQGGSLAGGYEQYF
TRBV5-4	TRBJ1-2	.	CASSLAGGPGYGYTF
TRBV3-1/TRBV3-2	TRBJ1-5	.	CASSQGGTGQPQHF
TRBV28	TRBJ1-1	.	CASRPTGGGTEAFF
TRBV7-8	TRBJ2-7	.	CASSLVRRGEQYF
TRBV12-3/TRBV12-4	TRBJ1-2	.	CASSAAGYGYTF
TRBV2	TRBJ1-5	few	CASKGQVNQPQHF
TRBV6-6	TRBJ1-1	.	CASSVHRGEKTEAFF
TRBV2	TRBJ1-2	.	CASSEYNYGYTF
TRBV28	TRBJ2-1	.	CASSFGGTRVTIDNEQFF
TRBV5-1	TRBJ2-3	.	CASKPGLAGRTDTQYF
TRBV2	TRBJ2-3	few	CASRGAGGPTDTQYF
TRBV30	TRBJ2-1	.	CAWSVLGTDYNEQFF
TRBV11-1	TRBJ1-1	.	CASSKDREAFF
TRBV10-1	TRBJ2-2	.	CASIPGGNTGELFF
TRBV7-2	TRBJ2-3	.	CASSLGRGAMEQYF
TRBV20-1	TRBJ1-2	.	CSVPWVGGYTF
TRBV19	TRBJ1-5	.	CASSGRTGGIEVNQPQHF